Listed below are T cell receptor beta chains from one sample, sequenced in a study of T cell responses to AZD1222 COVID-19 vaccine. This table comes from immunoSEQ multiplex PCR, and its TCRdb copy is limited to in-frame clones, with some not included. The repertoire consists of about 93,000 clones, with 86% occurring once and the leading ten covering 5% to 7.5%. Sequencing used peripheral blood, obtained on day 0 of AZD1222 vaccination. These receptors all stem from an adult in good health. CDR3s include the opening cysteine and the closing phenylalanine or tryptophan. Fields, in order: D gene, V gene, J gene, CDR3 protein. A D gene is named only where the DNA matches it firmly.

D: NA; V: TRBV3-1/TRBV3-2; J: TRBJ1-3; CDR3: CASSQEAQESSGNTIYF
D: NA; V: TRBV2; J: TRBJ2-7; CDR3: CASKDSPLYEQYF
D: NA; V: TRBV3-1/TRBV3-2; J: TRBJ2-7; CDR3: CASRDWSSSYEQYF
D: NA; V: TRBV19; J: TRBJ2-1; CDR3: CASSIGGNEQFF
D: NA; V: TRBV6-5; J: TRBJ1-5; CDR3: CASTLRVRNQPQHF
D: NA; V: TRBV12-3/TRBV12-4; J: TRBJ2-7; CDR3: CASSLGSSYEQYF
D: TRBD2; V: TRBV5-4; J: TRBJ2-7; CDR3: CASSPGTRSEQYF
D: TRBD2; V: TRBV7-9; J: TRBJ2-1; CDR3: CASSYPGTSGKNEQFF
D: NA; V: TRBV5-1; J: TRBJ2-2; CDR3: CASSLLSGELFF
D: TRBD1; V: TRBV19; J: TRBJ1-2; CDR3: CASSANSGTGSGYTF
D: NA; V: TRBV6-2/TRBV6-3; J: TRBJ1-1; CDR3: CASSMNTEAFF
D: TRBD2; V: TRBV5-6; J: TRBJ2-7; CDR3: CASSQPGLAYEQYF
D: NA; V: TRBV9; J: TRBJ2-7; CDR3: CASSVEGGPSYEQYF
D: TRBD1; V: TRBV6-5; J: TRBJ2-7; CDR3: CASSLGQGFYEQYF
D: TRBD1; V: TRBV3-1/TRBV3-2; J: TRBJ2-3; CDR3: CASSQDGAIWEPGQGAGTDTQYF
D: NA; V: TRBV6-5; J: TRBJ2-7; CDR3: CASRTTGWNSYEQYF
D: TRBD2; V: TRBV19; J: TRBJ2-1; CDR3: CASKGGSGSSYNEQFF